These T cell receptor beta chains were read from a single sample in a study of spatial heterogeneity in lung cancer. Each CDR3 protein gets one entry after TCRdb re-called the 5' RACE reads with MiXCR. The table has 51,000 or so distinct CDR3 sequences, around 7.7% seen once. Sample: PBMCs, taken at follow-up. These TCRs come from a female donor with early-stage non-small cell lung cancer. Each CDR3 is given with its conserved first and last residue. The D gene is left open where the match is weak. A row's size may be missing; if present it is once, few, many or a size class.

TRBV2	TRBJ1-2	NA	many	CASSEPGTRRGGYTF	TGTGCCAGCAGTGAACCCGGGACAAGGAGGGGTGGCTACACCTTC
TRBV6-2/TRBV6-3	TRBJ2-7	TRBD2	many	CASSPWTSRVDEQYF	TGTGCCAGCAGCCCTTGGACTAGCCGGGTCGACGAGCAGTACTTC
TRBV12-3/TRBV12-4	TRBJ2-1	NA	many	CASSFAQGSRNEQFF	TGTGCCAGCAGTTTCGCGCAGGGATCACGGAATGAGCAGTTCTTC
TRBV20-1	TRBJ1-1	NA	NA	CSGVHTEAFF	TGCAGTGGAGTCCACACTGAAGCTTTCTTT
TRBV5-1	TRBJ1-5	NA	many	CASSPGLVGDQPQHF	TGCGCCAGCAGCCCCGGACTGGTTGGAGATCAGCCCCAGCATTTT
TRBV5-1	TRBJ1-1	NA	many	CASSSRIMNTEAFF	TGCGCCAGCAGCTCCAGGATTATGAACACTGAAGCTTTCTTT
TRBV3-1	TRBJ1-2	NA	few	CASSPPGHSTNYGYTF	TGTGCCAGCAGCCCACCGGGACACAGCACTAACTATGGCTACACCTTC
TRBV11-3	TRBJ2-2	NA	NA	CASSFLLNTGELFF	TGTGCCAGCAGCTTCCTTCTTAACACCGGGGAGCTGTTTTTT
TRBV12-3/TRBV12-4	TRBJ1-4	TRBD1	few	CASSLGQLNEKLFF	TGTGCCAGCAGCCTGGGACAGCTTAATGAAAAACTGTTTTTT
TRBV20-1	TRBJ2-7	NA	many	CSAIRQATYEQYF	TGCAGTGCTATCCGACAGGCCACCTACGAGCAGTACTTC
TRBV7-9	TRBJ1-5	NA	many	CASSLAGDQPQHF	TGTGCCAGCAGCTTAGCGGGGGATCAGCCCCAGCATTTT
TRBV15	TRBJ1-5	NA	NA	CATSSSHRDEYAQPQHF	TGTGCCACCAGCAGTTCCCACCGGGACGAGTATGCGCAGCCCCAGCATTTT
TRBV29-1	TRBJ2-1	NA	many	CSAGGGSYNEQFF	TGCAGCGCCGGGGGAGGATCCTACAATGAGCAGTTCTTC
TRBV28	TRBJ2-6	NA	many	CASSFPSGANVLTF	TGTGCCAGCAGTTTTCCCTCTGGGGCCAACGTCCTGACTTTC
TRBV5-1	TRBJ1-4	TRBD1	many	CASSLGDREGEKLFF	TGCGCCAGCAGCTTGGGGGACAGGGAGGGAGAAAAACTGTTTTTT
TRBV29-1	TRBJ1-2	NA	few	CSVEGTMRYGYTF	TGCAGCGTTGAAGGGACAATGCGCTATGGCTACACCTTC
TRBV2	TRBJ1-5	NA	many	CASSEGSQPQHF	TGTGCCAGCAGTGAAGGGAGTCAGCCCCAGCATTTT
TRBV20-1	TRBJ1-5	TRBD1	few	CSAGRTGSFSNQPQHF	TGCAGTGCTGGACGGACAGGGTCTTTTAGCAATCAGCCCCAGCATTTT
TRBV6-5	TRBJ2-3	TRBD2	many	CASSSIAGGMLYTQYF	TGTGCCAGCAGTTCCATAGCGGGGGGGATGTTGTATACGCAGTATTTT
TRBV6-1	TRBJ1-5	TRBD1	NA	CASSRSTGDGSQPQHF	TGTGCCAGCAGTAGATCGACAGGGGATGGGAGTCAGCCCCAGCATTTT
TRBV2	TRBJ2-3	NA	many	CASNPGITDTQYF	TGTGCCAGCAACCCAGGGATCACAGATACGCAGTATTTT
TRBV5-5	TRBJ2-7	NA	few	CASRYGSSYEQYF	TGTGCCAGCAGATACGGGAGCTCCTACGAGCAGTACTTC
TRBV19	TRBJ2-7	TRBD1	NA	CASSRSGQGSYEQYF	TGTGCCAGTAGTAGGTCGGGACAGGGGAGCTACGAGCAGTACTTC
TRBV20-1	TRBJ1-1	TRBD1	many	CSATDRSNTEAFF	TGCAGTGCTACGGACAGGTCGAACACTGAAGCTTTCTTT
TRBV2	TRBJ1-5	NA	NA	CASRGLGAYNQPQHF	TGTGCCAGCAGAGGCTTGGGAGCTTACAATCAGCCCCAGCATTTT
TRBV9	TRBJ1-2	NA	NA	CASSVGQGNYGYTF	TGTGCCAGCAGCGTAGGTCAGGGGAACTATGGCTACACCTTC